The sequence of this T cell receptor (beta chain) was determined in a study of blood T cell repertoires in COVID-19 (dated by TCRdb to the early 2020s). For the study in its entirety: Samples from collaborators originated in the United States, Italy and Spain and spanned both the acute and convalescent phases of COVID-19. The material from the prospective study consisted of cDNA or gDNA derived from T cells, B-cell-depleted T cells, or PBMCs. Subjects who had been exposed to COVID-19, were actively infected with it, or had recovered from it provided the deeply sampled blood TCRbeta repertoires that made up the dataset. The repertoires were released in a freely available public database intended as a resource for research on the immune response to SARS-CoV-2. Samples came from the ongoing ImmuneRACE study (first 160 participants) plus 1,254 subjects from 6 global collaborators. The sample metadata nearly always contained a de-identified subject ID, COVID-19 status, age in years and sex. Where available, HLA class I and class II types were obtained from metadata supplied by the sample provider rather than from assay-based typing. Summary of the overall study and its limitations: The quantity of clinical and demographic metadata differed by source and by participant and was supplied without curation.

TCRbeta CDR3 regions were amplified from genomic DNA by means of the immunoSEQ Assay, a bias-controlled multiplex PCR. On the authors' methods: The number of nucleated cells in each sample was estimated by amplification of reference gene primers within the assay. Sequence reads were collapsed and filtered to measure the absolute abundance of every unique TCRbeta CDR3 rearrangement. For each sample, productive Simpson clonality was calculated by taking the square root of Simpson's diversity index across productive rearrangements. TCRdb holds this immuneACCESS table with in-frame rearrangements only. Some clones are missing; in checked studies, unresolved V genes explain under half, and the rest has no known cause. V and J calls and clone size are those listed in that table; D and trimming were worked out from the DNA. The sample table shows tens of thousands of clones, and approximately 87% are seen once. About 4.7% of the sample goes to the ten largest clones.

Remarks on this clone: The clone's antigen remains unknown. No clone much larger than this one lies a single base away; base qualities are absent.

Each collaborating institution followed its own protocols to collect whole blood in K2EDTA tubes. For TCRbeta analysis, collaborators shipped samples as frozen whole blood, isolated PBMCs, or DNA extracted from either of those sample types. At the junction V is shortened by 5 bases and J by 2 bases, with 15 bases in between. The germline V gene (reference sequence) supplies CDR1 LNHNV and CDR2 YYDKDF. The CDR3 holds 15 amino acids from the cysteine to the phenylalanine. The retained sequence is limited to the CDR3, 45 bases, with the frame set at the first base. The TCR originated in a human donor in a cohort sampled during active COVID-19. This receptor chain uses TRBV15 and TRBJ2-5, with no reliable assignment of the D segment. The sequenced material came from peripheral blood. The CDR3 region: CATSHNPTTQETQYF. The DNA sequence is as follows: TGTGCCACCAGCCACAACCCCACTACACAAGAGACCCAGTACTTC.